The 15 T cell receptor beta chains given below trace back to one sample, sequenced in a study of shared clonotypes between healthy human individuals. Data came from immunoSEQ multiplex PCR; TCRdb stores just in-frame clones and leaves some out. The table shows millions of clones, with around nine tenths occurring only once. Sequenced sample: naive CD4+ T cells sorted from blood. Subset in this sample: CD45RA+ positively selected. The origin of the receptors is a young man in good health.

The chain combines TRBV14 with TRBJ1-1; D is undetermined. The CDR3 has 12 residues. In germline, CDR1 is SGHDN, CDR2 FVKESK. Trimming shortened V by 4 bases and J by 1 base, and 4 bases separated the two germline ends. DNA for the CDR3: TGTGCCAGCAGCCGATGGAACACTGAAGCTTTCTTT. Translating gives CASSRWNTEAFF.

The chain carries TRBV6-6 and TRBJ2-7; no definite D call. There are 16 residues in the CDR3. Trimming stripped 6 bases from V and 0 bases from J, with 18 bases between. Germline V gene lookup returns CDR1 MNHNY and CDR2 SVGAGI (reference sequence). The CDR3: CASRYEAQTTSYEQYF. The CDR3 DNA reads TGTGCCAGCAGGTATGAGGCGCAAACAACCTCCTACGAGCAGTACTTC.

The chain links TRBV30 to TRBJ2-1, with 15 bases matching TRBD2. Germline CDR1 is GTSNPN and CDR2 is SVGIG (reference sequence). V trimming: 8 bases; J trimming: 7 bases; junction bases outside the gene matches: 3. The CDR3 is made up of 13 amino acids. DNA for the CDR3: TGTGCCGGGACTAGCGGGGGGCTGAATGAGCAGTTCTTC. As protein: CAGTSGGLNEQFF.

This chain joins TRBV6-5 and TRBJ1-2, with D hard to call. V was clipped by 0 bases and J by 4 bases, with 9 bases between them. The CDR3 extends over 14 amino acids. Germline CDR1 reads MNHEY; CDR2 reads SVGAGI. The CDR3, as DNA: TGTGCCAGCAGTTACTCGAACGGCTTCTATGGCTACACCTTC. It is translated as CASSYSNGFYGYTF.

V and J are TRBV29-1 and TRBJ1-1; unclear D gene. This CDR3 is built from 14 residues. Per the germline V gene, CDR1 is SQVTM and CDR2 is ANQGSEA. V lost 1 base to trimming and J lost 3 bases, with 12 bases between them. As DNA, the CDR3 is TGCAGCGTTGAAGTGGCGGGGAAGGACACTGAAGCTTTCTTT. Translating it yields CSVEVAGKDTEAFF.

The chain uses TRBV2 and TRBJ2-7, with 11 bases identical to TRBD2. In germline, CDR1 is SNHLY, CDR2 FYNNEI. The CDR3 is 16 amino acids. With 8 bases clipped from V and 6 bases from J, the junction kept 15 bases outside the gene matches. CDR3 sequence reads: CASHQVWLAGGSEQYF. The CDR3 DNA reads as TGTGCCAGCCATCAGGTGTGGCTAGCGGGAGGTAGCGAGCAGTACTTC. The complete variable domain, with remaining parts taken from reference TRBV2 and TRBJ2-7, reads EPEVTQTPSHQVTQMGQEVILRCVPISNHLYFYWYRQILGQKVEFLVSFYNNEISEKSEIFDDQFSVERPDGSNFTLKIRSTKLEDSAMYFCASHQVWLAGGSEQYFGPGTRLTVT.

A word on this clone: The sample carries other DNA sequences with the same CDR3. V gene TRBV9 combines with J gene TRBJ2-5; TRBD1 matches at 10 bases. With V trimmed by 0 bases and J by 2 bases, 4 bases remained unmatched. The length of the CDR3 is 16 residues. CDR1 and CDR2 (germline): SGDLS, YYNGEE. CDR3 bases: TGTGCCAGCAGCGTAGCTTTGGGACAGGGGCAAGAGACCCAGTACTTC. Translated, it gives CASSVALGQGQETQYF.

The rearrangement uses TRBV28 and TRBJ2-1; D gene ambiguous. Germline CDR1 and CDR2: MDHEN and SYDVKM. V was cut by 10 bases and J by 9 bases, with 13 bases left in between. There are 11 residues in the CDR3. The CDR3, as DNA: TGTGCCACTTCCCGGATGGGTGAGCAGTTCTTC. This encodes CATSRMGEQFF.

The chain combines TRBV29-1 with TRBJ2-2; D might be TRBD1 (6 bases). CDR1 SQVTM and CDR2 ANQGSEA come from the germline V gene. The V gene lost 8 bases and the J gene lost 0 bases, with 10 bases spanning the gap. This CDR3 contains 13 residues. In nucleotides, the CDR3 is TGCAGCTCCAGGGGTACGAACACCGGGGAGCTGTTTTTT. Amino acids: CSSRGTNTGELFF.

The chain uses TRBV9 and TRBJ2-7; 10 nucleotides line up with TRBD1. The V segment lost 4 bases and the J segment 7 bases; nucleotides outside the gene matches: 8. Germline CDR1 is SGDLS and CDR2 is YYNGEE. The CDR3 is made up of 14 amino acids. In nucleotides, the CDR3 is TGTGCCAGCAGCCTCGGGACAGGGGAGGGGGAGCAGTACTTC. As protein: CASSLGTGEGEQYF.

The chain has TRBV7-9 and TRBJ2-7; D uncertain. Looked up from germline, CDR1 is SEHNR and CDR2 is FQNEAQ (reference sequence). The CDR3 extends over 14 amino acids. V was cut by 4 bases and J by 3 bases, with 13 bases left in between. The CDR3 loop is CASSSQGSGYEQYF. CDR3 nucleotides: TGTGCCAGCAGCTCGCAAGGATCGGGCTACGAGCAGTACTTC.

The chain combines TRBV6-5 with TRBJ2-5, with 7 bases fitting TRBD2. Germline CDR1 is MNHEY and CDR2 is SVGAGI. The CDR3 length is 15 residues. V lost 6 bases to trimming and J lost 4 bases; unmatched junction nucleotides: 11. CDR3 amino acids: CASRKPGGVTETQYF. The CDR3 coding sequence is TGTGCCAGCAGAAAACCGGGAGGTGTCACAGAGACCCAGTACTTC.

The chain recombines TRBV18 with TRBJ1-6; TRBD1 is a possible D gene (5 bases). CDR1 KGHSH and CDR2 LQKENI come from the germline V gene. The CDR3 runs 15 residues. V was shortened by 2 bases and J by 7 bases, with 12 bases between the two germline ends. In DNA form, the CDR3 reads TGTGCCAGCTCACCATTACCGGGGGAGAATTCACCCCTCCACTTT. Encoded protein: CASSPLPGENSPLHF.

The chain joins TRBV5-4 to TRBJ2-3; 12 nucleotides align to TRBD2. The CDR3 has 19 residues. The germline V gene encodes CDR1 SGHNT and CDR2 YYREEE (reference sequence). V lost 2 bases and J lost 1; bases outside the gene matches: 11. CDR3 in amino acids: CASSLEVGRLAGGTDTQYF. CDR3 in DNA: TGTGCCAGCAGCTTAGAAGTAGGCCGACTAGCGGGGGGCACAGATACGCAGTATTTT.

The V gene is TRBV19, the J gene TRBJ1-2, with 9 nucleotides matching TRBD1. The CDR3 spans 13 residues. From germline, CDR1 is LNHDA and CDR2 SQIVND (reference sequence). The J segment lost 5 bases and the V segment lost 10 bases, leaving 8 bases of the junction unmatched. CDR3 sequence: CATTGQGLYGYTF. CDR3 DNA sequence: TGTGCCACTACAGGACAGGGGTTATATGGCTACACCTTC.